The rows below give T cell receptor beta chains drawn from one sample of a study of cytomegalovirus exposure and HLA in healthy donors. The table came from immunoSEQ multiplex PCR; TCRdb's copy has only in-frame clones and leaves some out. The sample has 100,000 to 120,000 clones, under 85% seen once. Sequencing used PBMCs. These TCRs come from a middle-aged woman in good health and CMV-seropositive. Both conserved end residues are part of each CDR3. Each record gives: V gene, J gene, D gene, clone size, CDR3 DNA, CDR3 protein. A D gene is named only where the DNA matches it firmly. For some rows the clone size is stated as once, few or many, or as a class when expanded; others skip it.

TRBV5-4	TRBJ2-1	TRBD1	.	TGTGCCAGCAGCACACGGACAGGGCCAGAAAATGAGCAGTTCTTC	CASSTRTGPENEQFF
TRBV7-6	TRBJ2-7	TRBD2	.	TGTGCCAGCAGCTTAGATGGAGCGGGAGGGCCTCTATACGAGCAGTACTTC	CASSLDGAGGPLYEQYF
TRBV7-8	TRBJ1-5	.	.	TGTGCCAGCAGCTTATCCTCACAGGGTGGGCAGCCCCAGCATTTT	CASSLSSQGGQPQHF
TRBV7-9	TRBJ2-2	.	.	TGTGCCAGCACGGAGGGCCTTTCCGGCGGGGAGCTGTTTTTT	CASTEGLSGGELFF
TRBV5-1	TRBJ1-3	.	few	TGCGCCAGCAGCACCGACAGCTCCGGAAACACCATATATTTT	CASSTDSSGNTIYF
TRBV7-8	TRBJ1-3	.	.	TGTGCCAGCAGCCCGAACCGGATTGACAGCAATGGAAACACCATATATTTT	CASSPNRIDSNGNTIYF
TRBV7-9	TRBJ2-2	TRBD1	.	TGTGCCAGCAGCCCTCAGGACAGGGGCGTACCCGGGGAGCTGTTTTTT	CASSPQDRGVPGELFF
TRBV7-9	TRBJ2-1	TRBD1	.	TGTGCCAGCAGGCAGGGGGCCTACAATGAGCAGTTCTTC	CASRQGAYNEQFF
TRBV5-4	TRBJ1-4	.	.	TGTGCCAGCAGCCCCTACGCGGGGGAGGAGTTGGGAGGTAAACTGTTTTTT	CASSPYAGEELGGKLFF
TRBV7-2	TRBJ2-5	TRBD1	few	TGTGCCAGCAGTGGGCAGGGGGCGCGAAAGACCCAGTACTTC	CASSGQGARKTQYF
TRBV6-1	TRBJ2-7	TRBD1	.	TGTGCCAGCAGTGAAGGGGGACAGGGCGTCTACGAGCAGTACTTC	CASSEGGQGVYEQYF
TRBV20-1	TRBJ2-5	.	.	TGCAGTGCACTCCCGCAAGAGACCCAGTACTTC	CSALPQETQYF
TRBV7-8	TRBJ2-7	TRBD1	.	TGTGCCAGCAGCCCCAACAGGGGGCCCTACGAGCAGTACTTC	CASSPNRGPYEQYF
TRBV18	TRBJ2-7	TRBD1	.	TGTGCCAGCTCCCCCGGGACAGAGGCTTACGAGCAGTACTTC	CASSPGTEAYEQYF
TRBV2	TRBJ2-7	TRBD2	.	TGTGCCAGCAGAGGGACTAGGTCCTACGAGCAGTACTTC	CASRGTRSYEQYF
TRBV10-1	TRBJ1-4	.	once	TGCGCCAGCAGTGAGTCCCTCGACAGTGAAGAAAAACTGTTTTTT	CASSESLDSEEKLFF
TRBV6-1	TRBJ2-7	.	.	TGTGCCAGCAGCGAGGGGGGGTCCCCCGAGGAGCAGTACTTC	CASSEGGSPEEQYF
TRBV28	TRBJ1-4	.	.	TGTGCCAGCAGTTTATCGGGGTCGGGTAATGAAAAACTGTTTTTT	CASSLSGSGNEKLFF
TRBV5-1	TRBJ2-1	TRBD1	.	TGCGCCAGCAGCTTGGGGACAGGAGACAATGAGCAGTTCTTC	CASSLGTGDNEQFF
TRBV6-5	TRBJ2-3	.	.	TGTGCCAGCCCCCCTGCCACTAGACCTCCAGATACGCAGTATTTT	CASPPATRPPDTQYF
TRBV7-9	TRBJ2-7	.	few	TGTGCCAGCAGCCCCCCCTTTAGGCAGGGAAACGAGCAGTACTTC	CASSPPFRQGNEQYF
TRBV29-1	TRBJ2-5	TRBD2	.	TGCAGCGTTGATTGGGGGGGGCAAGAGACCCAGTACTTC	CSVDWGGQETQYF
TRBV5-5	TRBJ2-7	.	.	TGTGCCAGCAGCTTGGTTTCGGGATTAGGCGAGCAGTACTTC	CASSLVSGLGEQYF
TRBV6-1	TRBJ1-1	.	.	TGTGCCAGCAGTGAAGTTGGGGCAAACACTGAAGCTTTCTTT	CASSEVGANTEAFF
TRBV6-5	TRBJ2-7	TRBD1	.	TGTGCCAGCAGTACGCTAGACAGGGCCGAGCAGTACTTC	CASSTLDRAEQYF
TRBV4-3	TRBJ1-3	TRBD1	few	TGCGCCAGCAGCCATGTAGGGACAGGGGGAAACACCATATATTTT	CASSHVGTGGNTIYF
TRBV7-9	TRBJ1-5	TRBD1	.	TGTGCCAGCAGCCGGGACAGCGAAACAGGGCAGCCCCAGCATTTT	CASSRDSETGQPQHF
TRBV7-8	TRBJ2-1	TRBD2	.	TGTGCCAGCTTCCCTGACGAGCGGGGGTACAATGAGCAGTTCTTC	CASFPDERGYNEQFF
TRBV7-9	TRBJ1-2	.	once	TGTGCCAGCGGCCACAGGAGTCCTTTGGGTGGCTACACCTTC	CASGHRSPLGGYTF
TRBV6-5	TRBJ2-7	.	.	TGTGCCAGCAGTTACTCGTTGTCGGAGTTCTCCTACGAGCAGTACTTC	CASSYSLSEFSYEQYF
TRBV9	TRBJ1-3	TRBD1	few	TGTGCCAGCAGCTTTCGACAGGGTAGTTACTCTGGAAACACCATATATTTT	CASSFRQGSYSGNTIYF
TRBV2	TRBJ1-6	TRBD1	once	TGTGCCAGCACCGAACGAGACAGGGGCTATTCACCCCTCCACTTT	CASTERDRGYSPLHF
TRBV27	TRBJ2-3	.	few	TGTGCCAGCAGTTCCCCGGGACATAGCACAGATACGCAGTATTTT	CASSSPGHSTDTQYF
TRBV5-4	TRBJ2-2	TRBD1	.	TGTGCCAGCAGCTTACAGGGGGTTAACACCGGGGAGCTGTTTTTT	CASSLQGVNTGELFF
TRBV6-1	TRBJ2-7	TRBD1	.	TGTGCCAGCAGAAAGACAGGGGTGGACGAGCAGTACTTC	CASRKTGVDEQYF
TRBV19	TRBJ2-1	.	.	TGTGCCAGTGCACCAGCACCAGGCGAATACAATGAGCAGTTCTTC	CASAPAPGEYNEQFF
TRBV2	TRBJ2-7	TRBD1	.	TGTGCCAGCAGTGGGACAGGGCCATGGGGCGAGCAGTACTTC	CASSGTGPWGEQYF
TRBV11-3	TRBJ2-5	.	.	TGTGCCAGCAGCAGACGGGGAGCGGCCCAGTACTTC	CASSRRGAAQYF
TRBV5-1	TRBJ1-4	TRBD1	few	TGCGCCAGCAAATCATCCGGGACAGAATATGAAAAACTGTTTTTT	CASKSSGTEYEKLFF
TRBV7-3	TRBJ1-1	.	.	TGTGCCAGCAGCTTAACAGGGGGTGAAGCTTTCTTT	CASSLTGGEAFF
TRBV28	TRBJ2-1	.	few	TGTGCCAGCAGTACCTTAGGGGCCCCACAAACGGGTGAGCAGTTCTTC	CASSTLGAPQTGEQFF
TRBV14	TRBJ1-2	TRBD1	.	TGTGCCAGCAGCCTTCCCGGACAGGGGTTTGGCTACACCTTC	CASSLPGQGFGYTF
TRBV7-9	TRBJ2-7	TRBD1	.	TGTGCCAGCAGCTTAGTACAGGGGGCTGTCTACGAGCAGTACTTC	CASSLVQGAVYEQYF
TRBV5-5	TRBJ2-7	TRBD2	.	TGTGCCAGCAGTAAAAGGAGCGGAGGGACTAGCGGGAGCTCCTACGAGCAGTACTTC	CASSKRSGGTSGSSYEQYF
TRBV12-5	TRBJ1-5	.	.	TGTGCTAGTGGTTTCATCACCAGGGGAAATCAGCCCCAGCATTTT	CASGFITRGNQPQHF
TRBV5-1	TRBJ1-2	.	once	TGCGCCAGCAGGCTGCCAGGGACAAACTATGGCTACACCTTC	CASRLPGTNYGYTF